One and the same sample provided the 26 T cell receptor beta chains below, sequenced in a study of tumor-infiltrating lymphocytes in primary liver carcinoma. Total RNA amounting to roughly 480 ng was the source from which TCR beta cDNA was made with a constant-region primer. Construction of TCR beta libraries relied on three successive nested multiplex PCR rounds employing slightly modified ARM-PCR. Amplification in the first two PCR rounds was performed using TRBV1-TRBV30 forward primers and a C-beta reverse primer for around 9 cycles each. TCRdb analysed the multiplex PCR reads with MiXCR anew, one entry per CDR3 protein. The sample includes roughly 20,000 distinct CDR3 sequences, 60% to 85% seen only once; the top ten take 30% to 45%. Unsorted bulk tissue of about 18-32 mg yielded co-extracted RNA and DNA. The sample taken for sequencing was liver tumor tissue from sampling region 4. Subset here: tumor region T4, right-lateral pole. The receptor set was obtained from a woman in her thirties with primary liver carcinoma and hepatitis B virus infection.

This clonotype was observed a handful of times. V usage is TRBV12-3 or TRBV12-4 and J usage is TRBJ2-5; TRBD2 is a possible D gene (6 bases). V was shortened by 6 bases and J by 3 bases, with 14 bases between the two germline ends. The CDR3 length is 14 residues. The DNA for the CDR3 is TGTGCCAGCAGCTACCCCGGGAGCGAAGAGACCCAGTACTTC. Translation gives CASSYPGSEETQYF.

Details on this clonotype: A read error may account for a junction end that differs from germline. The chain carries TRBV28 and TRBJ2-3; either TRBD1 or TRBD2 may fit D (5 bases each). Per the germline V gene, CDR1 is MDHEN and CDR2 is SYDVKM. The CDR3 contains 15 residues. The CDR3: CASSHPSGRQDTHYF. The CDR3 region has the DNA TGTGCCAGCAGTCACCCCTCGGGACGGCAAGATACGCATTATTTC.

For this clonotype: The CDR3 does not close with the conserved phenylalanine or tryptophan, likely indicating a read error. V usage is TRBV29-1 and J usage is TRBJ2-4; TRBD1 matches 7 bases. Germline V gene lookup returns CDR1 SQVTM and CDR2 ANQGSEA. The CDR3 contains 15 residues. The V and J ends lost 6 bases and 5 bases, in that order; junction bases with no gene match: 13. Here the CDR3 reads CSVTGLPGLQNIQYL. The CDR3 coding sequence is TGCAGCGTGACAGGGCTCCCGGGGCTGCAAAACATTCAGTACCTC.

V gene TRBV11-1 combines with J gene TRBJ1-1; D not certain. The CDR3 runs to 13 residues. CDR1 and CDR2 from the germline V gene are SGHAT and FQDESV (reference sequence). V lost 5 bases and J 6 bases, leaving 13 bases between the germline ends. The CDR3 reads CASSQTDSSEAFF. As DNA, the CDR3 is TGTGCCAGCAGCCAGACTGACTCATCTGAAGCTTTCTTT. Based on the CDR3 plus reference TRBV11-1 and TRBJ1-1, the full variable domain is EAEVAQSPRYKITEKSQAVAFWCDPISGHATLYWYRQILGQGPELLVQFQDESVVDDSQLPKDRFSAERLKGVDSTLKIQPAELGDSAMYLCASSQTDSSEAFFGQGTRLTVV.

This rearrangement joins TRBV5-5 to TRBJ1-5; a possible D gene is TRBD1 (6 bases). The length of the CDR3 is 15 residues. CDR1 SGHKS and CDR2 YYEKEE come from the germline V gene (reference sequence). The CDR3 sequence is CASGLSRGGNQPQHF. As DNA, the CDR3 is TGTGCAAGCGGCTTGTCTAGGGGGGGGAATCAGCCCCAGCATTTT.

The chain recombines TRBV6-1 with TRBJ2-2; tentatively, D is TRBD1 (6 bases). V was pared by 7 bases and J by 11 bases, with 20 bases between. CDR1 and CDR2 (germline): MNHNS, SASEGT. This CDR3 has 14 amino acids. CDR3 DNA sequence: TGTGCCAGCATGAATAGAAGGGACACTGGAGAGCTGTTTTTT. Amino acid sequence: CASMNRRDTGELFF.

The rearrangement links TRBV11-2 to TRBJ1-2; weak D call: TRBD1 (5 bases). The ends were cut back, 5 bases at V and 7 bases at J, with 17 bases in the middle. CDR3 length: 14 residues. From germline, CDR1 is SGHAT and CDR2 FQNNGV. The CDR3 DNA reads TGTGCCAGCAGCCCCGGGGGTACAGTCGTTGGCTACACCTTC. Translated: CASSPGGTVVGYTF.

Turning to this clonotype: A much larger clonotype is one base distant, so this may be a read error. The chain carries TRBV11-2 and TRBJ2-5; TRBD1 aligns across 10 bases. Unmatched junction bases numbered 11, after V lost 4 bases and J lost 12 bases. The CDR3 contains 14 residues. The V gene's germline CDR1 is SGHAT and CDR2 FQNNGV. For the CDR3, the DNA is TGTGCCAGCAGCTCGGGACAGGGGCAGGAGGCCGAGTACTTC. Residues: CASSSGQGQEAEYF.

The sample holds many counts of this clonotype. V gene TRBV24-1 combines with J gene TRBJ1-4; 8 bases line up with TRBD1. Trimming removed 2 bases from V and 5 bases from J; junction bases left unmatched: 6. This CDR3 has 16 residues. CDR1 and CDR2 from the germline V gene are KGHDR and SFDVKD. CDR3 nucleotides: TGTGCCACCAGTGATTCCAAAACAGGGGGGAATGAAAAACTGTTTTTT. This encodes CATSDSKTGGNEKLFF.

About this clonotype itself: Given the absence of the conserved phenylalanine or tryptophan at the CDR3 end, a read error is likely. It is unclear where the CDR3 begins or ends on the DNA, so no DNA is shown, and the CDR3 is as TCRdb lists it. V is TRBV6-5 and J is TRBJ2-5; TRBD1, the D gene given by the table, was not confirmed from the DNA. The CDR3 spans 13 residues, counting both ends. CDR1 and CDR2 (germline): MNHEY, SVGAGI. CDR3: CASGTDRGLTRYI.

With respect to this clonotype: The CDR3 does not end in the conserved phenylalanine or tryptophan, so this is likely a read error. It is unclear where the CDR3 begins or ends on the DNA, so no DNA is shown, and the CDR3 is as TCRdb lists it. V gene TRBV6-1 combines with J gene TRBJ1-2. The CDR3 sequence runs 18 residues, both termini included. Germline V gene sequence: CDR1 MNHNS, CDR2 SASEGT. CDR3 sequence reads: CASSERFLVLRSNYGYIS.

This rearrangement joins TRBV6-1 to TRBJ2-2, with TRBD1 as a possible D gene (5 bases). The CDR3 length is 19 residues. With 10 bases removed from V and 0 bases from J, the gap between germline ends came to 27 bases. Germline V gives CDR1 MNHNS, CDR2 SASEGT. The CDR3 region has the DNA TGTGCCAACAATGGAACCCTTCCCTGGGGCGCCGCGAACACCGGGGAGCTGTTTTTT. As protein: CANNGTLPWGAANTGELFF.

Turning to this clonotype: The final CDR3 position lacks the conserved phenylalanine or tryptophan, pointing to a likely read error. This rearrangement joins TRBV28 to TRBJ2-2; TRBD1 might be the D (6 bases). Germline values: CDR1 MDHEN, CDR2 SYDVKM. The CDR3 length is 14 residues. CDR3 in DNA: TGTGTCAGCAGGGCAGGGGATCTTACCGGGGAGCTGTTTATT. Its protein product is CVSRAGDLTGELFI.

Worth noting for this clonotype: An end of the junction differs from the germline gene, which may be a read error. V gene TRBV4-2 combines with J gene TRBJ1-4; no firm D call. The CDR3 is 12 residues long. Per germline, CDR1 LGHNA and CDR2 YNFKEQ. CDR3 protein: CDSTLDREKLFF. The CDR3 DNA sequence: TGTGACAGCACCCTAGATAGGGAAAAACTGTTTTTT.

This rearrangement joins TRBV4-3 to TRBJ2-7; tentative D call: TRBD2 (5 bases). CDR1 is LGHNA and CDR2 is YSLEER in the germline V gene. CDR3 length: 18 residues. The CDR3 DNA is TGCGCTGGCAGCCAAACTGTGACGGGGTGTCACATTAGCTACGAGCAGTACTTC. This sequence encodes CAGSQTVTGCHISYEQYF.

As for this clonotype: One end of the junction varies from germline; a read error may be responsible. The gene calls are TRBV6-5 and TRBJ1-2; TRBD1 matches at 7 bases. The CDR3 spans 15 residues. In germline, CDR1 is MNHEY, CDR2 SVGAGI. CDR3 protein: CAARDRAISRGGYIF. The CDR3 nucleotides read TGTGCCGCCCGCGACAGGGCGATAAGTAGAGGTGGTTACATCTTC.

Comment on this clonotype: The junction and the germline gene differ at one end; a read error may be behind it. V usage is TRBV11-1 and J usage is TRBJ1-1; a possible D gene is TRBD1 (5 bases). The CDR3 is 14 residues long. Germline CDR1 is SGHAT and CDR2 is FQDESV (reference sequence). The CDR3 here is CASSFEQGYAEVFF. CDR3 DNA sequence: TGTGCCAGCAGCTTCGAGCAGGGCTACGCTGAAGTTTTCTTT.

With regard to this clonotype: The junction and the germline gene differ at one end; a read error may be behind it. The chain couples TRBV7-6 to TRBJ2-4, with D perhaps TRBD1 (6 bases). The CDR3 is made up of 13 amino acids. The V gene's germline CDR1 is SGHVS and CDR2 FNYEAQ. The CDR3 coding sequence is TGTGCCAGCAGCTTAGTTGACAGGAGTATTCAATACTTC. This codes for CASSLVDRSIQYF.

At least ten counts were recorded for this clonotype. The chain carries TRBV20-1 and TRBJ1-2, with unresolved D. Trimming took off 1 base at V and 0 bases at J, with 6 bases between the two ends. The germline V gene has CDR1 DFQATT and CDR2 SNEGSKA (reference sequence). The CDR3 has 13 residues. Written as DNA, the CDR3 is TGCAGTGCTAGAGGACCGTCTAACTATGGCTACACCTTC. It codes for CSARGPSNYGYTF.

As concerns this clonotype: A much larger clone lies a single base off, so this may be a read error. The chain couples TRBV6-6 to TRBJ1-6; TRBD1 matches at 7 bases. V trimming: 2 bases; J trimming: 8 bases; junction bases outside the gene matches: 3. The germline CDR1 and CDR2 sequences are MNHNY and SVGAGI (reference sequence). There are 14 residues in the CDR3. The CDR3 loop is CASSYTGVDSPLHF. CDR3 nucleotides: TGTGCCAGCAGTTACACAGGGGTGGATTCACCCCTCCACTTT.

The rearrangement uses TRBV11-2 and TRBJ2-3; D is uncertain. The germline V and J ends were trimmed by 6 bases and 2 bases, with 15 bases remaining between them. Per the germline V gene, CDR1 is SGHAT and CDR2 is FQNNGV. CDR3 length: 15 amino acids. The CDR3 loop is CASRLPRRFTDTQYF. The CDR3, as DNA: TGTGCCAGCAGACTACCGAGACGATTCACAGATACGCAGTATTTT.

This sequence joins TRBV11-2 and TRBJ2-2; D remains ambiguous. The germline V and J ends were trimmed by 6 bases and 4 bases, with 18 bases remaining between them. The CDR3 loop spans 16 amino acids. Germline V lookup: CDR1 SGHAT, CDR2 FQNNGV. CDR3 DNA: TGTGCCAGCAGTCCCGATCCCCGATTGACCACCGGGGAGCTGTTTTTT. The encoded protein is CASSPDPRLTTGELFF.

This clonotype occurred many times. V gene TRBV5-8 combines with J gene TRBJ2-6; no clear D gene. V was trimmed by 6 bases and J by 0 bases, leaving 13 bases between them. CDR3 length: 16 residues. The germline V gene has CDR1 SGHTS and CDR2 YDEGEE. CDR3 DNA sequence: TGTGCCAGCACCATGACGGGCTTCTCTGGGGCCAACGTCCTGACTTTC. This encodes CASTMTGFSGANVLTF.

This clonotype was detected many times. V usage is TRBV11-2 and J usage is TRBJ1-4; D is possibly TRBD1 (5 bases). The V gene's germline CDR1 is SGHAT and CDR2 FQNNGV. This CDR3 region has 14 residues. The V end was cut by 0 bases, the J end by 8 bases, with 10 bases between. For the CDR3, the DNA is TGTGCCAGCAGCTTAGAGGTTGGGGACGAAAAACTGTTTTTT. It codes for CASSLEVGDEKLFF.

V and J are TRBV6-1 and TRBJ2-2, with D perhaps assigned TRBD1 or TRBD2 (6 bases each). Germline assignment: CDR1 MNHNS and CDR2 SASEGT. V shed 10 bases and J shed 0 bases, with 27 bases lying between them. The CDR3 loop spans 19 amino acids. CDR3 in amino acids: CAIGETIPGGAANTGELFF. For the CDR3, the DNA is TGTGCCATCGGTGAAACCATTCCCGGGGGCGCCGCGAACACCGGGGAGCTGTTTTTT.

This chain connects TRBV11-2 to TRBJ2-1; D remains unclear. Germline V gives CDR1 SGHAT, CDR2 FQNNGV. The germline V and J ends were trimmed by 4 bases and 7 bases, with 17 bases remaining between them. The CDR3 is 15 amino acids. The CDR3 region has the DNA TGTGCCAGCAGCTGTATAGGGCATGGCGAAAATGAGCAGTTCTTC. Residues: CASSCIGHGENEQFF.